This T cell receptor (beta chain) derives from a study of T cells after yellow fever vaccination. Study-wide results and limits: Any FACS-sorted repertoire could hold abundant clonotypes that contaminate it from the bulk population. Some clonotypes were seen in both the CD4 and the CD8 compartments. These made up a small share and likely arose from convergent recombination.

Remarks on this clonotype: The antigen is not known.

TCRdb used MiXCR to reprocess the 5' RACE reads, holding one entry per CDR3 protein. This sample has 500,000 to 550,000 distinct CDR3 sequences, with less than 25% found just once. This clonotype was obtained from a man between 18 and 29 years old who received the YFV17D yellow fever vaccine. The starting material was PBMCs, obtained less than 25 days after the first yellow fever vaccination.

The CDR3 DNA sequence: TGTGCCAGCAGTTACACCGACCCGTCCTCGAACACTGAAGCTTTCTTT. Its protein is CASSYTDPSSNTEAFF. The V gene is TRBV6-2 or TRBV6-3, the J gene TRBJ1-1; D gene ambiguous. Trimming shortened V by 2 bases and J by 1 base, and 14 bases separated the two germline ends. The CDR3 is made up of 16 amino acids. Germline CDR1 MNHEY, CDR2 SVGEGT.